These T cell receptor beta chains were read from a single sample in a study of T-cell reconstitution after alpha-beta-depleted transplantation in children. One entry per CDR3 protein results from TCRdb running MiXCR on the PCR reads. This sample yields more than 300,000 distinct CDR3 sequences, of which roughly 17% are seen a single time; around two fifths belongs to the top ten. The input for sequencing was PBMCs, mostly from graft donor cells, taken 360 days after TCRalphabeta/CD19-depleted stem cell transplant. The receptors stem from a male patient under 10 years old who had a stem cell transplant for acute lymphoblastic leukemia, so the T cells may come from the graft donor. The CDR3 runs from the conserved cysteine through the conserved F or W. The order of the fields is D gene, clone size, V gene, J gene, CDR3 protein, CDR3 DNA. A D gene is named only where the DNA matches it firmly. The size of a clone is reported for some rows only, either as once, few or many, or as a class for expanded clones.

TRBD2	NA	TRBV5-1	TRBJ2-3	CASSLLGETSGTDTQYF	TGCGCCAGCAGCTTGTTGGGAGAGACTAGCGGCACAGATACGCAGTATTTT
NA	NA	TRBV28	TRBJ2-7	CASSLTWPAHEQYF	TGTGCCAGCAGTTTAACTTGGCCGGCTCACGAGCAGTACTTC
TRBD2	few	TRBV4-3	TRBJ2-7	CASSRLAGSHEQYF	TGCGCCAGCAGCCGACTAGCGGGGAGCCACGAGCAGTACTTC
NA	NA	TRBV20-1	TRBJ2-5	CSALWRGRGETQYF	TGCAGTGCTCTTTGGCGGGGGCGCGGTGAGACCCAGTACTTC
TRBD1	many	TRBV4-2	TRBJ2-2	CASSLPSGGTGELFF	TGTGCCAGCAGCCTCCCCTCAGGGGGCACCGGGGAGCTGTTTTTT
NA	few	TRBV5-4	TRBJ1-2	CASSLLQGRGYGYTF	TGTGCCAGCAGCTTGTTGCAGGGGAGGGGCTATGGCTACACCTTC
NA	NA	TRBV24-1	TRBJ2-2	CATSGTSAGELFF	TGTGCCACCAGCGGGACGTCGGCCGGGGAGCTGTTTTTT
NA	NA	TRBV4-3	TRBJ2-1	CASSQDLGAGQLRGNEQFF	TGCGCCAGCAGCCAAGATCTAGGCGCGGGGCAACTGCGGGGCAATGAGCAGTTCTTC
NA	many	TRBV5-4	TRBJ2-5	CASSLWLGETQYF	TGTGCCAGCAGCTTGTGGTTAGGAGAGACCCAGTACTTC
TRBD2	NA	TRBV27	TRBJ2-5	CASSLLAGADRVKTQYF	TGTGCCAGCAGTTTACTAGCGGGCGCCGATAGGGTAAAGACCCAGTACTTC
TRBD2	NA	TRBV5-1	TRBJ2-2	CASTPTSGWTGELFF	TGCGCCAGCACCCCGACTAGCGGTTGGACCGGGGAGCTGTTTTTT
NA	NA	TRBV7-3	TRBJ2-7	CASSLTGRLPSWWFYEQYF	TGTGCCAGCAGCTTAACGGGGAGACTCCCCAGCTGGTGGTTCTACGAGCAGTACTTC
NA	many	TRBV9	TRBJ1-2	CASSVFSRQNYGYTF	TGTGCCAGCAGCGTATTCTCGAGACAGAACTATGGCTACACCTTC
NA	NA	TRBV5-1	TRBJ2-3	CASSLKFTDTQYF	TGCGCCAGCAGCTTGAAATTCACAGATACGCAGTATTTT
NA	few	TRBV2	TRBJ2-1	CASSEAGLSYNEQFF	TGTGCCAGCAGTGAAGCGGGTCTGTCCTACAATGAGCAGTTCTTC
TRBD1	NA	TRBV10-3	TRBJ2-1	CAISAQGDSYNEQFF	TGTGCCATCAGTGCGCAGGGGGACTCCTACAATGAGCAGTTCTTC
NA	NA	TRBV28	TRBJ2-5	CASRRQAEETQYF	TGTGCCAGCAGACGACAGGCTGAAGAGACCCAGTACTTC
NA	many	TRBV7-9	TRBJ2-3	CVWGLGTDTQYF	TGTGTCTGGGGCCTGGGGACAGATACGCAGTATTTT
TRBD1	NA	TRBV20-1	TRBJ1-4	CSAPPGTGGGRRLFF	TGCAGTGCCCCACCCGGGACAGGGGGCGGGAGGAGACTGTTTTTT
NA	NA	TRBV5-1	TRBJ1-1	CASSAGQSMNTEAFF	TGCGCCAGCAGCGCCGGACAGTCAATGAACACTGAAGCTTTCTTT
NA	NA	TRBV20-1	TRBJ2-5	CSADGLQETQYF	TGCAGTGCGGACGGGTTGCAAGAGACCCAGTACTTC
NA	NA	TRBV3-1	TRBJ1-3	CASTPGNTIYF	TGTGCCAGCACGCCAGGGAACACCATATATTTT